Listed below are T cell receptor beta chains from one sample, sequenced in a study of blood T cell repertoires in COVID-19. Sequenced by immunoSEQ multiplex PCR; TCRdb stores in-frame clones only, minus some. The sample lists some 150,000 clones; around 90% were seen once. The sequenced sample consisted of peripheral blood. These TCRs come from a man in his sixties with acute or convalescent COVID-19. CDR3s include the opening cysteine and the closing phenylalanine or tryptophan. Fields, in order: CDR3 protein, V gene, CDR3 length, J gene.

CDR3 protein: CASSRSGVETQYF; V gene: TRBV13; CDR3 length: 13; J gene: TRBJ2-5
CDR3 protein: CASSLAGQFRETQYF; V gene: TRBV5-1; CDR3 length: 15; J gene: TRBJ2-5
CDR3 protein: CATSDSPGQGFGYTF; V gene: TRBV24-1; CDR3 length: 15; J gene: TRBJ1-2
CDR3 protein: CATSDSQDRYNEQFF; V gene: TRBV24-1; CDR3 length: 15; J gene: TRBJ2-1
CDR3 protein: CASSYRNRATDTQYF; V gene: TRBV6-5; CDR3 length: 15; J gene: TRBJ2-3
CDR3 protein: CASSDGGAIGTGELFF; V gene: TRBV6-1; CDR3 length: 16; J gene: TRBJ2-2
CDR3 protein: CASSLGQTGVREQFF; V gene: TRBV11-2; CDR3 length: 15; J gene: TRBJ2-1
CDR3 protein: CASSDPGQGALGEAFF; V gene: TRBV6-1; CDR3 length: 16; J gene: TRBJ1-1
CDR3 protein: CASSPEGQAEKLFF; V gene: TRBV5-1; CDR3 length: 14; J gene: TRBJ1-4
CDR3 protein: CASSPDRVWNSPLHF; V gene: TRBV2; CDR3 length: 15; J gene: TRBJ1-6
CDR3 protein: CASSARQLENTIYF; V gene: TRBV21-1; CDR3 length: 14; J gene: TRBJ1-3
CDR3 protein: CASREVSGGYNEQFF; V gene: TRBV19; CDR3 length: 15; J gene: TRBJ2-1
CDR3 protein: CASSLWGQGGSYGYTF; V gene: TRBV27; CDR3 length: 16; J gene: TRBJ1-2
CDR3 protein: CASAEGNEQFF; V gene: TRBV10-3; CDR3 length: 11; J gene: TRBJ2-1
CDR3 protein: CASSRQSDNSPLHF; V gene: TRBV13; CDR3 length: 14; J gene: TRBJ1-6
CDR3 protein: CATSVSGNTIYF; V gene: TRBV15; CDR3 length: 12; J gene: TRBJ1-3
CDR3 protein: CASRTGGGTGELFF; V gene: TRBV19; CDR3 length: 14; J gene: TRBJ2-2
CDR3 protein: CASRKGGKTYEQYF; V gene: TRBV2; CDR3 length: 14; J gene: TRBJ2-7
CDR3 protein: CAWSVLGGSYNEQFF; V gene: TRBV30; CDR3 length: 15; J gene: TRBJ2-1
CDR3 protein: CASSMAGTGVTNEQFF; V gene: TRBV19; CDR3 length: 16; J gene: TRBJ2-1
CDR3 protein: CASRSGTISGNTIYF; V gene: TRBV7-2; CDR3 length: 15; J gene: TRBJ1-3
CDR3 protein: CASSWGGQGSSYEQYF; V gene: TRBV7-6; CDR3 length: 16; J gene: TRBJ2-7
CDR3 protein: CASSLFQRADGEQFF; V gene: TRBV5-1; CDR3 length: 15; J gene: TRBJ2-1
CDR3 protein: CASSPRGTSGGAGETQYF; V gene: TRBV5-4; CDR3 length: 18; J gene: TRBJ2-5
CDR3 protein: CASSLGPGDLFTNYGYTF; V gene: TRBV5-1; CDR3 length: 18; J gene: TRBJ1-2
CDR3 protein: CASSVEGLKNTGELFF; V gene: TRBV9; CDR3 length: 16; J gene: TRBJ2-2
CDR3 protein: CASSQAETGGSPLHF; V gene: TRBV3-1/TRBV3-2; CDR3 length: 15; J gene: TRBJ1-6
CDR3 protein: CATSDNRGLPQPQHF; V gene: TRBV24-1; CDR3 length: 15; J gene: TRBJ1-5
CDR3 protein: CASRFTSGVNEQFF; V gene: TRBV2; CDR3 length: 14; J gene: TRBJ2-1
CDR3 protein: CASSGLATGELFF; V gene: TRBV10-2; CDR3 length: 13; J gene: TRBJ2-2
CDR3 protein: CASSQSGRISGNTIYF; V gene: TRBV19; CDR3 length: 16; J gene: TRBJ1-3
CDR3 protein: CAISDHSGGAAGELFF; V gene: TRBV10-3; CDR3 length: 16; J gene: TRBJ2-2
CDR3 protein: CASSLLGQGAMNTEAFF; V gene: TRBV5-4; CDR3 length: 17; J gene: TRBJ1-1
CDR3 protein: CASSEGQGRTEAFF; V gene: TRBV18; CDR3 length: 14; J gene: TRBJ1-1
CDR3 protein: CASSLAWGQGHLYGYTF; V gene: TRBV5-4; CDR3 length: 17; J gene: TRBJ1-2
CDR3 protein: CASSRRQGGGGELFF; V gene: TRBV14; CDR3 length: 15; J gene: TRBJ2-2
CDR3 protein: CASMSEGGLEAFF; V gene: TRBV6-5; CDR3 length: 13; J gene: TRBJ1-1
CDR3 protein: CATKGQGRTGELFF; V gene: TRBV24-1; CDR3 length: 14; J gene: TRBJ2-2
CDR3 protein: CASSLESGGRSEAFF; V gene: TRBV11-2; CDR3 length: 15; J gene: TRBJ1-1
CDR3 protein: CASSQDERSKRF; V gene: TRBV3-1/TRBV3-2; CDR3 length: 12; J gene: TRBJ2-4
CDR3 protein: CASSSHPGTGAYNEQFF; V gene: TRBV4-1; CDR3 length: 17; J gene: TRBJ2-1
CDR3 protein: CASSPREGFRGTDTQYF; V gene: TRBV9; CDR3 length: 17; J gene: TRBJ2-3
CDR3 protein: CASSQVRGHEQFF; V gene: TRBV3-1/TRBV3-2; CDR3 length: 13; J gene: TRBJ2-1
CDR3 protein: CASSKHRGLVAFF; V gene: TRBV25-1; CDR3 length: 13; J gene: TRBJ1-1
CDR3 protein: CASRAGGTGFEQFF; V gene: TRBV6-5; CDR3 length: 14; J gene: TRBJ2-1
CDR3 protein: CASSYSPGSTGELFF; V gene: TRBV6-5; CDR3 length: 15; J gene: TRBJ2-2
CDR3 protein: CASSLRPGASSYNSPLHF; V gene: TRBV5-6; CDR3 length: 18; J gene: TRBJ1-6
CDR3 protein: CASSPQRTGLSGANVLTF; V gene: TRBV18; CDR3 length: 18; J gene: TRBJ2-6
CDR3 protein: CASEGARSIYF; V gene: TRBV3-1/TRBV3-2; CDR3 length: 11; J gene: TRBJ1-3
CDR3 protein: CASSQDPVTGGVQYF; V gene: TRBV4-3; CDR3 length: 15; J gene: TRBJ2-4
CDR3 protein: CASSLVQGAGGNTIYF; V gene: TRBV5-1; CDR3 length: 16; J gene: TRBJ1-3
CDR3 protein: CASSFGGRNTEAFF; V gene: TRBV7-9; CDR3 length: 14; J gene: TRBJ1-1
CDR3 protein: CASSRSGGLNTEAFF; V gene: TRBV7-6; CDR3 length: 15; J gene: TRBJ1-1
CDR3 protein: CASSPRTEAYEQYF; V gene: TRBV6-5; CDR3 length: 14; J gene: TRBJ2-7
CDR3 protein: CASSQPLLAGGRDTQYF; V gene: TRBV4-1; CDR3 length: 17; J gene: TRBJ2-3
CDR3 protein: CASSKGRPSSYEQYF; V gene: TRBV21-1; CDR3 length: 15; J gene: TRBJ2-7
CDR3 protein: CASSVGLGAGGTYEQYF; V gene: TRBV9; CDR3 length: 17; J gene: TRBJ2-7
CDR3 protein: CASRLTPGTGELDQAFF; V gene: TRBV2; CDR3 length: 17; J gene: TRBJ1-1
CDR3 protein: CASSLAGGNNEQFF; V gene: TRBV27; CDR3 length: 14; J gene: TRBJ2-1